A selection of T cell receptor beta chains follows, all from one sample in a study of T-cell reconstitution after alpha-beta-depleted transplantation in children. MiXCR, applied by TCRdb to the PCR reads, yields one record per CDR3 protein. The sample holds 280,000 or so distinct CDR3 sequences; roughly 11% are singletons and the top ten take 20% to 25%. This material consisted of peripheral blood, taken 180 days after TCRalphabeta/CD19-depleted stem cell transplant. These receptors were taken from a male patient between 2 and 15 years old who had a stem cell transplant for chronic granulomatous disease, so the T cells may come from the graft donor. Each CDR3 is given with its conserved first and last residue. The D gene is left open where the match is weak. Only part of the rows carry a size: once, few, many, or a class if the clone is expanded.

cdr3_aa | cdr3_nt | j_call | clone_size | v_call | d_call
CASSQVGWQNYGYTF | TGCGCCAGCAGCCAAGTTGGTTGGCAGAACTATGGCTACACCTTC | TRBJ1-2 | many | TRBV4-3 | .
CASSPRGTGTGGVHNTEAFF | TGTGCCAGCAGTCCTCGAGGGACCGGGACAGGGGGCGTGCACAACACTGAAGCTTTCTTT | TRBJ1-1 | many | TRBV12-3/TRBV12-4 | TRBD1
CACSPKSGTDTQYF | TGTGCCTGCTCACCTAAAAGCGGAACAGATACGCAGTATTTT | TRBJ2-3 | once | TRBV18 | .
CATSDATGGYTDTQYF | TGTGCCACCAGTGATGCCACAGGGGGCTACACAGATACGCAGTATTTT | TRBJ2-3 | many | TRBV24-1 | TRBD1
CASRQAGVLGQDNEQFF | TGTGCCAGCCGCCAAGCGGGAGTACTAGGTCAGGACAATGAGCAGTTCTTC | TRBJ2-1 | few | TRBV6-2/TRBV6-3 | TRBD2
CSAKGGTGEWYGYTF | TGCAGTGCCAAAGGCGGGACAGGGGAATGGTATGGCTACACCTTC | TRBJ1-2 | many | TRBV20-1 | TRBD1
CASSTGTSGDGNEQFF | TGTGCCAGCAGCACCGGGACTAGCGGGGATGGTAATGAGCAGTTCTTC | TRBJ2-1 | many | TRBV11-2 | TRBD2
CASSLEAGGRSYEQYF | TGTGCCAGCAGCTTAGAAGCCGGGGGTCGCTCCTACGAGCAGTACTTC | TRBJ2-7 | many | TRBV7-2 | .
CSASPLEGGPSYEQYF | TGCAGTGCTAGCCCCTTGGAGGGAGGGCCCTCTTACGAGCAGTACTTC | TRBJ2-7 | many | TRBV20-1 | TRBD2
CASSQTSNNEQFF | TGTGCCAGCAGCCAGACTAGTAACAATGAGCAGTTCTTC | TRBJ2-1 | many | TRBV13 | .
CATSRDRDRELHF | TGTGCCACCAGCAGAGATCGGGACAGGGAACTCCACTTT | TRBJ1-6 | many | TRBV15 | TRBD1
CASTGTSPRNEQFF | TGTGCCAGTACTGGGACTAGCCCCCGCAATGAGCAGTTCTTC | TRBJ2-1 | many | TRBV12-3/TRBV12-4 | TRBD2
CAWSRWGTEMNTEAFF | TGTGCCTGGAGTAGGTGGGGGACAGAAATGAACACTGAAGCTTTCTTT | TRBJ1-1 | many | TRBV30 | TRBD1
CASSFSGLAVQETQYF | TGTGCCAGCAGCTTTTCCGGACTAGCGGTTCAAGAGACCCAGTACTTC | TRBJ2-5 | many | TRBV7-2 | TRBD2
CASRRAGSYEQYF | TGTGCCAGCAGACGGGCAGGATCCTACGAGCAGTACTTC | TRBJ2-7 | many | TRBV12-3/TRBV12-4 | .
CASTPQLRGKNTGELFF | TGTGCCAGCACCCCGCAGTTGCGGGGGAAAAACACCGGGGAGCTGTTTTTT | TRBJ2-2 | many | TRBV4-2 | TRBD2
CASSLARPRGGFRDVSYEQYF | TGTGCCAGCAGCTTAGCTCGCCCAAGGGGTGGGTTCCGGGACGTATCCTACGAGCAGTACTTC | TRBJ2-7 | . | TRBV7-2 | .
CASSPPGGGASHEQYF | TGTGCCAGCTCACCACCGGGCGGGGGGGCTTCACACGAGCAGTACTTC | TRBJ2-7 | many | TRBV18 | TRBD2
CASRKGDRLNTGELFF | TGTGCCAGTCGTAAGGGGGACAGGCTCAACACCGGGGAGCTGTTTTTT | TRBJ2-2 | many | TRBV27 | TRBD1
CATSRDRGVNEQFF | TGTGCCACCAGCAGGGACAGGGGGGTCAATGAGCAGTTCTTC | TRBJ2-1 | . | TRBV15 | TRBD1
CSASGAGGRIEQFF | TGCAGTGCTAGCGGGGCGGGGGGGAGGATTGAGCAGTTCTTC | TRBJ2-1 | few | TRBV20-1 | TRBD2
CASSSATEGVGYNEQFF | TGTGCCAGCAGTTCAGCCACGGAGGGCGTCGGCTACAATGAGCAGTTCTTC | TRBJ2-1 | many | TRBV28 | .
CASSVSRDTYTDTQYF | TGTGCCAGCAGCGTTTCCCGGGACACATACACAGATACGCAGTATTTT | TRBJ2-3 | many | TRBV5-6 | .
CASSQGGQAFYNEQFF | TGTGCCAGCAGCCAAGGGGGGCAGGCGTTCTACAATGAGCAGTTCTTC | TRBJ2-1 | few | TRBV4-2 | .
CASSRGIEQYF | TGTGCCAGTAGTCGGGGGATCGAGCAGTACTTC | TRBJ2-7 | . | TRBV19 | .
CASSQLKRGRANVNTEAFF | TGTGCCAGCAGCCAGCTTAAGCGGGGTCGGGCCAACGTGAACACTGAAGCTTTCTTT | TRBJ1-1 | many | TRBV4-2 | .
CASSLEPALWYEQFF | TGTGCCAGCAGCTTAGAGCCGGCGTTATGGTATGAGCAGTTCTTC | TRBJ2-1 | many | TRBV7-2 | .
CSVEPRQGLSGGTQYF | TGCAGCGTTGAACCCAGACAGGGTCTCTCGGGTGGGACCCAGTACTTC | TRBJ2-5 | many | TRBV29-1 | TRBD1
CASGGWGAKQYF | TGTGCCAGCGGAGGATGGGGGGCCAAGCAGTACTTC | TRBJ2-7 | many | TRBV5-8 | .
CASSHSGTSGELFF | TGCGCCAGCAGTCACTCAGGGACCTCCGGGGAGCTGTTTTTT | TRBJ2-2 | . | TRBV23-1 | .
CASSLHPIVNEQFF | TGTGCCAGCAGCCTCCATCCTATCGTCAATGAGCAGTTCTTC | TRBJ2-1 | . | TRBV12-3/TRBV12-4 | .
CATSYPKDSSYEQYF | TGTGCCACCAGTTACCCTAAGGACAGCTCCTACGAGCAGTACTTC | TRBJ2-7 | . | TRBV24-1 | .
CASSLVQGRSEQYF | TGTGCCAGCAGCTTAGTCCAGGGCCGGAGCGAGCAGTACTTC | TRBJ2-7 | many | TRBV7-2 | .
CSAPTDAYGYTF | TGCAGTGCTCCCACTGATGCCTATGGCTACACCTTC | TRBJ1-2 | many | TRBV20-1 | .
CSAAHGTNYGYTF | TGCAGTGCCGCCCACGGGACTAACTATGGCTACACCTTC | TRBJ1-2 | many | TRBV20-1 | .